This record looks at one T cell receptor beta chain sequence and its context. This sample stems from a study of shared clonotypes between healthy human individuals. Looking at the study overall: Plates per donor: three CD4 naive, three CD4 memory, two CD8 naive, one CD8 memory.

Deep was the level at which the assay was run. Under the authors' procedure: Junction-only immunoSEQ data arrived without quality scores, meaning filtering differed. Sequencing used immunoSEQ multiplex PCR; TCRdb keeps in-frame clones, though not all of them. That table furnishes V, J and clone size, whereas the DNA furnished D and trimming. The data contain over 850,000 clones, approximately 80% of them singletons. CDR1 and CDR2 from the germline V gene are SGHRS and YFSETQ. Trimming at V came to 0 bases and at J to 9 bases, leaving 5 bases not matched to a gene. The CDR3 consists of 15 residues. This clonotype was sampled from a man aged 18 to 30 in good health. Some clones in this sample may be carry-over from other donors' samples. The sequenced material came from memory CD4+ T cells from PBMCs. The subset here: CD45RA-negative fraction. The chain uses TRBV5-1 and TRBJ2-1; TRBD2 aligns across 11 bases. The DNA of the CDR3 is TGCGCCAGCAGCTTGGGAACTAGCGGGAGCGGTGAGCAGTTCTTC. Its translation: CASSLGTSGSGEQFF.